Included here is one TCR beta chain sequence, with context. Antigen specificity is unknown. The data were produced by immunoSEQ multiplex PCR, yet TCRdb's version contains in-frame clones alone and is incomplete. The profile covers fewer than 75,000 clones, with about 95% appearing a single time and 3.3% taken by the ten largest. This specimen comes from a study of cytomegalovirus exposure and HLA in healthy donors. Whole-study context: Later, an analysis reported that the 95 to 150 validation repertoires had used the same platform as the approximately 630 first-cohort repertoires.

General study findings and limits: Investigators reported approximately 170 TCR beta chains as tied to cytomegalovirus. It was confirmed in vitro that a few of the CMV-associated chains were specific for CMV antigens.

The CDR3 is 15 amino acids. Germline V lookup: CDR1 SGHNT, CDR2 YYREEE (reference sequence). With 4 bases clipped from V and 1 base from J, the junction kept 4 bases outside the gene matches. The source of this sequence is a man between 18 and 35 years old in good health and CMV-seronegative. The chain carries TRBV5-4 and TRBJ2-2; 7 nucleotides match TRBD1. The material sequenced was PBMCs. The DNA for the CDR3 is TGTGCCAGCAGCCCGGGACAGAGGAACACCGGGGAGCTGTTTTTT. Protein sequence: CASSPGQRNTGELFF.